Each of the 17 T cell receptor beta chains below was sequenced from the same sample in a study of cytomegalovirus exposure and HLA in healthy donors. Both 60 Vbeta primers and 13 Jbeta primers went into the PCR. Assay used: immunoSEQ multiplex PCR; TCRdb lists only in-frame clones, some missing. The data contain roughly 180,000 clones, roughly 80% of them singletons. The specimen sequenced was PBMCs. The origin of the receptors is a female donor in good health and CMV-seronegative.

In this sample, this clone turned up a few times. This rearrangement joins TRBV11-3 to TRBJ2-1; D is perhaps TRBD2 (6 bases). Germline V gene sequence: CDR1 SGHNT, CDR2 YENEEA. Trimming shortened V by 5 bases and J by 4 bases, and 12 bases separated the two germline ends. This CDR3 is built from 14 residues. CDR3: CASSLGGAYNEQFF. The CDR3, as DNA: TGTGCCAGCAGCCTCGGAGGGGCATACAATGAGCAGTTCTTC.

The rearrangement joins TRBV12-5 to TRBJ1-1; D may be TRBD1 (6 bases). V gave up 2 bases and J gave up 5 bases, with 18 bases separating them. CDR1 is LGHNT, CDR2 FRNRAP, per germline. The CDR3 sequence is 16 residues long. The CDR3 bases are TGTGCTAGTGGTTTGTATGGGGGCGGACGGCGGACTGAAGCTTTCTTT. Protein product: CASGLYGGGRRTEAFF.

V is TRBV19 and J is TRBJ1-1; TRBD1 agrees at 7 bases. Losses at the gene ends were 2 bases for V and 6 bases for J; bases not matched to a gene: 3. The germline V gene has CDR1 LNHDA and CDR2 SQIVND (reference sequence). The CDR3 is 13 amino acids. CDR3 coding DNA: TGTGCCAGTAGTATAACAGGGGTCCCTGAAGCTTTCTTT. Protein product: CASSITGVPEAFF.

CDR3: CASSLRGGRDTQYF. CDR3 sequence (DNA): TGTGCCAGCAGCTTACGGGGAGGACGGGATACGCAGTATTTT. The chain carries TRBV7-3 and TRBJ2-3; weak D call: TRBD2 (6 bases). V lost 2 bases and J lost 6, with 12 bases in between. CDR3 length: 14 residues. Germline CDR1 is SGHTA and CDR2 is FQGTGA. Together with reference TRBV7-3 and TRBJ2-3, the CDR3 gives the full variable domain: GAGVSQTPSNKVTEKGKYVELRCDPISGHTALYWYRQSLGQGPEFLIYFQGTGAADDSGLPNDRFFAVRPEGSVSTLKIQRTERGDSAVYLCASSLRGGRDTQYFGPGTRLTVL.

The J gene is TRBJ1-5, the V gene TRBV28; D unresolved. CDR3 size: 13 residues. Deletions cut 10 bases from V and 0 bases from J, with 10 bases between. Germline-derived CDR1 and CDR2 are MDHEN and SYDVKM. This chain's CDR3 is CATRVNSNQPQHF. For the CDR3, the DNA is TGTGCCACTCGCGTTAATAGCAATCAGCCCCAGCATTTT.

The chain joins TRBV25-1 to TRBJ2-3, with a weak D call TRBD1 (6 bases). V was shortened by 3 bases and J by 3 bases, with 16 bases between the two germline ends. Germline assignment: CDR1 MGHDK and CDR2 SYGVNS. The CDR3 length is 16 residues. The CDR3 here is CASSDFWGPETDTQYF. CDR3 DNA sequence: TGTGCCAGCAGTGATTTTTGGGGGCCAGAAACAGATACGCAGTATTTT.

V and J are TRBV27 and TRBJ1-5; 7 bases match TRBD1. The CDR3 is made up of 15 amino acids. With V trimmed by 4 bases and J by 3 bases, 6 bases remained unmatched. Germline V CDR1 and CDR2: MNHEY, SMNVEV (reference sequence). Here the CDR3 reads CASSSRQGPNQPQHF. DNA for the CDR3: TGTGCCAGCAGTTCGAGACAGGGCCCCAATCAGCCCCAGCATTTT.

V usage is TRBV27 and J usage is TRBJ2-7, with 8 positions matching TRBD2. V lost 2 bases, J lost 1 base, and 1 base stayed unmatched. The CDR3 has 14 residues. In germline, CDR1 is MNHEY, CDR2 SMNVEV (reference sequence). CDR3: CASSLTSGSYEQYF. DNA of the CDR3: TGTGCCAGCAGTTTAACTAGCGGTTCCTACGAGCAGTACTTC.

The chain couples TRBV9 to TRBJ2-7; 8 nucleotides align to TRBD2. V lost 1 base, J lost 0 bases, and 3 bases stayed unmatched. There are 15 residues in the CDR3. Germline CDR1 reads SGDLS; CDR2 reads YYNGEE. The CDR3 loop reads CASSVSGGSSYEQYF. Here the CDR3 DNA reads TGTGCCAGCAGCGTAAGCGGGGGAAGCTCCTACGAGCAGTACTTC.

In DNA form, the CDR3 reads TGCGCCAGCAGCCAAGGAATAACTAGCGCAACGAACACCGGGGAGCTGTTTTTT. The encoded protein is CASSQGITSATNTGELFF. V is TRBV4-3 and J is TRBJ2-2; 7 bases match TRBD2. After removal of 1 base from V and 0 bases from J, the junction contained 8 bases not matched to a gene. CDR3 length equals 18 residues. Germline V lookup: CDR1 LGHNA, CDR2 YSLEER.

This chain connects TRBV4-3 to TRBJ2-7; maybe TRBD1 (5 bases). CDR1 and CDR2 from the germline V gene are LGHNA and YSLEER. The CDR3 totals 14 residues. V lost 2 bases, J lost 0 bases, and 8 bases lay in between. The chain's CDR3 is CASSQSRGSYEQYF. Here the CDR3 DNA reads TGCGCCAGCAGCCAATCAAGGGGCTCCTACGAGCAGTACTTC.

The chain couples TRBV4-1 to TRBJ2-1, with D tentatively TRBD2 (5 bases). Deletions cut 4 bases from V and 7 bases from J, with 8 bases between. The germline gives CDR1 MGHRA, CDR2 YSYEKL. This CDR3 contains 12 residues. The CDR3 sequence is CASSPDWNEQFF. In DNA, the CDR3 is TGCGCCAGCAGCCCGGACTGGAATGAGCAGTTCTTC.

The V call is TRBV2, the J call TRBJ2-5, with 7 bases matching TRBD1. The closer fit of TRBJ2-7 to the DNA end suggests the J call may be wrong. The V gene's germline CDR1 is SNHLY and CDR2 FYNNEI. This CDR3 has 14 residues. CDR3 in amino acids: CASSETTGNYEQYF. The CDR3 DNA reads TGTGCCAGCAGTGAAACGACAGGGAACTACGAGCAGTACTTC.

This clone came up a few times. The chain carries TRBV19 and TRBJ2-5, with D possibly being TRBD1 (6 bases). V was shortened by 3 bases and J by 3 bases, with 11 bases between the two germline ends. Germline V gives CDR1 LNHDA, CDR2 SQIVND (reference sequence). The length of the CDR3 is 14 residues. This chain's CDR3 is CASSIRGQKETQYF. CDR3 coding DNA: TGTGCCAGTAGTATCCGAGGACAGAAAGAGACCCAGTACTTC.

The V gene is TRBV2, the J gene TRBJ2-2; 8 bases agree with TRBD2. The V gene's germline CDR1 is SNHLY and CDR2 FYNNEI. The junction had 2 bases not matched to a gene; V was cut back by 5 bases and J by 0 bases. The CDR3 contains 15 residues. The DNA for the CDR3 is TGTGCCAGCAGTCTACTAGCGGCGAACACCGGGGAGCTGTTTTTT. This codes for CASSLLAANTGELFF.

J is TRBJ2-1 and V is TRBV27, with D perhaps matching TRBD2 (5 bases). The CDR3 totals 16 residues. Trimming shortened V by 6 bases and J by 3 bases, and 18 bases separated the two germline ends. Germline lookup yields CDR1 MNHEY and CDR2 SMNVEV (reference sequence). CDR3 sequence (DNA): TGTGCCAGCAGCGGGGAGAACGGGGTCATCTACAATGAGCAGTTCTTC. This sequence encodes CASSGENGVIYNEQFF.

This clone has only a few counts. The chain joins TRBV14 to TRBJ1-2; D is unclear. The CDR3 extends over 11 amino acids. Germline V gene data show CDR1 as SGHDN and CDR2 as FVKESK. V lost 3 bases to trimming and J lost 10 bases, with 9 bases between them. The CDR3 sequence is CASSQHGHYTF. The CDR3 region has the DNA TGTGCCAGCAGCCAGCACGGTCACTACACCTTC.